These 22 T cell receptor beta chains share one sample of origin, sequenced in a study of vaccination and CD4 T cells after COVID-19. Which antigens these TCRs recognize remains unknown. Cultured CD4+ T cells had their DNA profiled by the Oncomine TCR Beta short-read assay. TCRdb recomputed calls from the PCR reads with MiXCR, one row per CDR3 protein. In the table there are thousands of distinct CDR3 sequences, approximately 37% of which are singletons. Treatment denoted: approximately nine-day PBMC culture with coronavirus spike peptide pools or control peptides (ViraFEST assay). Unexposed donor CD4+ T cells predated the COVID-19 pandemic, collected 2011-2018. The sample taken for sequencing was CD4+ T cells from blood, cultured in vitro. The receptors come from a human donor in good health.

With regard to this clonotype: The junction departs from germline at one end; a sequencing error may be responsible. The chain carries TRBV5-6 and TRBJ2-1, with TRBD1 matching 9 bases. CDR3 size: 11 residues. Germline V gene lookup returns CDR1 SGHDT and CDR2 YYEEEE. CDR3 nucleotides: TGTGCCAGCAGTCGGGACAGGGTGTCGATCTTC. It translates to CASSRDRVSIF. Combining the CDR3 with reference TRBV5-6 and TRBJ2-1 gives the whole variable domain DAGVTQSPTHLIKTRGQQVTLRCSPKSGHDTVSWYQQALGQGPQFIFQYYEEEERQRGNFPDRFSGHQFPNYSSELNVNALLLGDSALYLCASSRDRVSIFGPGTRLTVL.

The J gene is TRBJ1-1, the V gene TRBV19; the match to TRBD1 covers 9 bases. J gave up 4 bases and V 5 bases, and 8 bases lay outside the gene matches. Germline CDR1 reads LNHDA; CDR2 reads SQIVND (reference sequence). The CDR3 runs 15 residues. In nucleotides, the CDR3 is TGTGCCAGTAGTCCACGACAGGGGGGAGGCACTGAAGCTTTCTTT. It translates to CASSPRQGGGTEAFF.

This clonotype was observed a handful of times. J is TRBJ1-5 and V is TRBV2, with TRBD1 as a possible D gene (5 bases). Germline CDR1 SNHLY, CDR2 FYNNEI. The CDR3 totals 14 residues. V lost 6 bases, J lost 3 bases, and 12 bases lay in between. The CDR3 region has the DNA TGTGCCAGCAGCGGACACCAGCCCAATCAGCCCCAGCATTTT. Its translation is CASSGHQPNQPQHF.

The chain uses TRBV10-1 and TRBJ2-1; TRBD2 matches 8 bases. V was pared by 4 bases and J by 4 bases, with 0 bases of the junction left unmatched. Germline loops: CDR1 WNHNN, CDR2 SYGVQD (reference sequence). The CDR3 is 13 amino acids. The CDR3: CASSASGYNEQFF. The CDR3 DNA sequence: TGCGCCAGCAGTGCTAGCGGGTACAATGAGCAGTTCTTC.

The J gene is TRBJ2-1, the V gene TRBV11-2, with D possibly being TRBD1 (5 bases). Between the trimmed V and J ends, which lost 3 bases and 6 bases, there was a span of 9 bases. Germline loops: CDR1 SGHAT, CDR2 FQNNGV. This CDR3 is 13 amino acids long. The CDR3 coding sequence is TGTGCCAGCAGCTTTATCAGGGCCAATGAGCAGTTCTTC. Protein sequence: CASSFIRANEQFF. Variable domain in full (rest from reference TRBV11-2 and TRBJ2-1): EAGVAQSPRYKIIEKRQSVAFWCNPISGHATLYWYQQILGQGPKLLIQFQNNGVVDDSQLPKDRFSAERLKGVDSTLKIQPAKLEDSAVYLCASSFIRANEQFFGPGTRLTVL.

CDR3 coding DNA: TGTGCCAGCAGTAACTACAGGGAGCTGGGTGGTTCACCCCTCCACTTT. It yields the protein CASSNYRELGGSPLHF. The rearrangement uses TRBV27 and TRBJ1-6, with D tentatively TRBD1 (6 bases). Germline CDR1 is MNHEY and CDR2 is SMNVEV (reference sequence). This CDR3 contains 16 residues. V was trimmed by 5 bases and J by 9 bases, leaving 20 bases between them.

This clonotype appeared a few times. The V and J genes are TRBV19 and TRBJ2-2; tentatively, D is TRBD1 (6 bases). The CDR3 is 12 residues long. The germline V and J ends were trimmed by 7 bases and 3 bases, with 6 bases remaining between them. Germline V gene data show CDR1 as LNHDA and CDR2 as SQIVND (reference sequence). CDR3 DNA sequence: TGTGCCAGTAACAGGGACACCGGGGAGCTGTTTTTT. As protein: CASNRDTGELFF.

This chain connects TRBV19 to TRBJ1-5; a weak D match, TRBD1 (5 bases). Deletions cut 5 bases from V and 0 bases from J, with 11 bases between. Germline-derived CDR1 and CDR2 are LNHDA and SQIVND (reference sequence). The CDR3 is 15 amino acids. The CDR3 coding sequence is TGTGCCAGTAGTGTGGGACCCCCTAGCAATCAGCCCCAGCATTTT. Translated, it gives CASSVGPPSNQPQHF.

J is TRBJ2-7 and V is TRBV7-9; TRBD2 agrees at 10 bases. CDR3 length: 15 residues. The V segment lost 5 bases and the J segment 3 bases; nucleotides outside the gene matches: 7. Looked up from germline, CDR1 is SEHNR and CDR2 is FQNEAQ (reference sequence). CDR3 DNA: TGTGCCAGCAGCACTAGCGGGAAGGCACTCTACGAGCAGTACTTC. This sequence encodes CASSTSGKALYEQYF. Using reference TRBV7-9 and TRBJ2-7 for the parts outside the CDR3, the full variable domain is DTGVSQNPRHKITKRGQNVTFRCDPISEHNRLYWYRQTLGQGPEFLTYFQNEAQLEKSRLLSDRFSAERPKGSFSTLEIQRTEQGDSAMYLCASSTSGKALYEQYFGPGTRLTVT.

Only a few counts were recorded for this clonotype. The chain recombines TRBV27 with TRBJ2-7, with 9 bases matching TRBD2. Germline V CDR1 and CDR2: MNHEY, SMNVEV (reference sequence). CDR3 length: 15 residues. The trim removed 6 bases at V and 2 bases at J, leaving 8 bases unmatched. The CDR3: CASSLSGRGAYEQYF. In DNA form, the CDR3 reads TGTGCCAGCAGCCTTAGCGGGAGAGGGGCCTACGAGCAGTACTTC.

This clonotype occurred a few times. V gene TRBV7-9 combines with J gene TRBJ1-1; D might be TRBD1 (5 bases). V shed 1 base and J shed 5 bases, with 14 bases lying between them. CDR3 length equals 15 residues. Germline assignment: CDR1 SEHNR and CDR2 FQNEAQ (reference sequence). As DNA, the CDR3 is TGTGCCAGCAGCTTAGGAGACAGCTTGAGGACTGAAGCTTTCTTT. It is translated as CASSLGDSLRTEAFF.

Only a few counts were recorded for this clonotype. The rearrangement joins TRBV27 to TRBJ2-3, with unresolved D. The V gene's germline CDR1 is MNHEY and CDR2 SMNVEV (reference sequence). This CDR3 region has 17 residues. Deletions cut 4 bases from V and 2 bases from J, with 19 bases between. Written as DNA, the CDR3 is TGTGCCAGCAGTTCGCCTTTCGGGCTCGTCGACACAGATACGCAGTATTTT. It yields the protein CASSSPFGLVDTDTQYF.

The CDR3 sequence: CASSFETGGWDGYTF. The CDR3 bases are TGTGCCAGCAGTTTCGAAACAGGGGGATGGGATGGCTACACCTTC. The V call is TRBV28, the J call TRBJ1-2; 8 bases agree with TRBD1. Trimming at V came to 3 bases and at J to 6 bases, leaving 9 bases not matched to a gene. From germline, CDR1 is MDHEN and CDR2 SYDVKM. The CDR3 loop spans 15 amino acids.

This chain connects TRBV20-1 to TRBJ1-5; D possibly corresponds to TRBD1 (5 bases). V dropped 6 bases and J dropped 2 bases, with 14 bases sitting between them. The germline CDR1 and CDR2 sequences are DFQATT and SNEGSKA (reference sequence). There are 14 residues in the CDR3. DNA of the CDR3: TGCAGTGCCCAGGGAATTTTGGGCAATCAGCCCCAGCATTTT. Protein sequence: CSAQGILGNQPQHF.

This clonotype has only a few counts. The chain joins TRBV6-1 to TRBJ1-1; D gene unclear. V was cut by 4 bases and J by 0 bases, with 3 bases left in between. The CDR3 consists of 12 residues. The germline V gene has CDR1 MNHNS and CDR2 SASEGT. CDR3 sequence (DNA): TGTGCCAGCAGTGCAGTGAACACTGAAGCTTTCTTT. Residues: CASSAVNTEAFF.

The rearrangement links TRBV29-1 to TRBJ1-6, with D unresolved. Germline V gene data show CDR1 as SQVTM and CDR2 as ANQGSEA. The CDR3 extends over 13 amino acids. V shed 4 bases and J shed 7 bases, with 11 bases lying between them. CDR3 sequence: CSVAVGWNSPLHF. In DNA form, the CDR3 reads TGCAGCGTTGCCGTGGGGTGGAATTCACCCCTCCACTTT.

This clonotype was counted only a few times. This chain uses TRBV7-9 with TRBJ2-1; 10 nucleotides match TRBD2. Germline V gene data show CDR1 as SEHNR and CDR2 as FQNEAQ (reference sequence). The V gene end was trimmed by 6 bases and the J gene end by 7 bases; junction bases not matched to a gene: 9. CDR3 length: 15 residues. The CDR3 loop is CASSRSGGAKNEQFF. CDR3 sequence (DNA): TGTGCCAGCAGTCGAAGCGGGGGGGCTAAAAATGAGCAGTTCTTC.

This clonotype was seen only a few times. In DNA, the CDR3 is TGTGCCAGCAGGTCGTCTAGCGGGAGGTCGACCGGGGAGCTGTTTTTT. Residues: CASRSSSGRSTGELFF. The chain combines TRBV6-1 with TRBJ2-2; 11 bases fit TRBD2. This CDR3 has 16 residues. Germline loops: CDR1 MNHNS, CDR2 SASEGT. The V gene end was trimmed by 6 bases and the J gene end by 5 bases; junction bases not matched to a gene: 8.

The chain is built from TRBV12-3 or TRBV12-4 and TRBJ1-1, with a tentative D call TRBD1 (5 bases). Trimming stripped 7 bases from V and 1 base from J, with 10 bases between. CDR3 length equals 13 residues. This chain's CDR3 is CASNLGGNTEAFF. For the CDR3, the DNA is TGTGCCAGCAACCTGGGGGGGAACACTGAAGCTTTCTTT.

The sample holds a few counts of this clonotype. This sequence joins TRBV10-3 and TRBJ1-5; D remains unclear. CDR3 length equals 14 residues. Per germline, CDR1 ENHRY and CDR2 SYGVKD. Trimming removed 4 bases from V and 0 bases from J, with 7 bases in between. The CDR3: CAISAQVSNQPQHF. CDR3 bases: TGTGCCATCAGTGCCCAGGTTAGCAATCAGCCCCAGCATTTT.

The rearrangement joins TRBV2 to TRBJ2-7; unclear D gene. CDR1 SNHLY and CDR2 FYNNEI come from the germline V gene. This CDR3 has 14 amino acids. V lost 6 bases to trimming and J lost 2 bases, with 14 bases between them. CDR3 amino acids: CASSGSSGPYEQYF. CDR3 sequence (DNA): TGTGCCAGCAGCGGTAGTTCAGGTCCCTACGAGCAGTACTTC.

The J gene is TRBJ1-3, the V gene TRBV19, with TRBD1 as a possible D gene (6 bases). Trimming pared 5 bases from V and 2 bases from J, leaving 10 bases between. This CDR3 contains 14 residues. CDR1 is LNHDA, CDR2 SQIVND, per germline (reference sequence). The CDR3 loop is CASSGGGPGNTIYF. The CDR3 nucleotides read TGTGCCAGTAGTGGGGGGGGCCCTGGAAACACCATATATTTT.